The rows below give T cell receptor beta chains drawn from one sample of a study of blood T cells in healthy people across ages. TCRdb re-called the 5' RACE reads through MiXCR, storing one row per CDR3 protein. The sample lists about 1.1 million distinct CDR3 sequences, more than 30% seen once, with less than 15% in the top ten. Sequencing was carried out using blood. The origin of the receptors is a man younger than 30 in good health. Both conserved end residues are part of each CDR3.

J gene,V gene,CDR3 protein
TRBJ2-1,TRBV29-1,CSVELPGHGIYNEQFF
TRBJ1-5,TRBV20-1,CSARPPTQPQHF
TRBJ2-1,TRBV7-9,CASSSSDRGHEQFF
TRBJ1-1,TRBV6-2/TRBV6-3,CASSYSGTGYGTEAFF
TRBJ2-2,TRBV10-3,CASRATGDANTGELFF
TRBJ2-3,TRBV9,CASSVPAAADTQYF
TRBJ1-5,TRBV4-3,CASSQDFAAASSNQPQHF
TRBJ2-5,TRBV12-5,CASGLVRRGQETQYF
TRBJ1-2,TRBV5-1,CASTGQGKGGYTF
TRBJ1-2,TRBV21-1,CASSKARGTGYGYTF
TRBJ1-1,TRBV5-1,CASRDVLGSYQTEAFF
TRBJ1-2,TRBV7-2,CASSLVGEDGYTF
TRBJ2-1,TRBV27,CASSSGSSYNEQFF
TRBJ1-2,TRBV7-2,CASSFPVNYGYTF
TRBJ2-1,TRBV6-2/TRBV6-3,CASSPYHPGDEQFF
TRBJ2-5,TRBV12-3/TRBV12-4,CASNLGLENQETQYF
TRBJ2-3,TRBV20-1,CSARNWDRGGADTQYF
TRBJ2-7,TRBV12-3/TRBV12-4,CASTASDRAYEQYF
TRBJ2-1,TRBV12-3/TRBV12-4,CASNLHNEQFF
TRBJ1-5,TRBV27,CASASGGLSNQPQHF
TRBJ1-2,TRBV27,CASSLGSSSGGYTF
TRBJ2-7,TRBV20-1,CSARAQGTSLDSYEQYF
TRBJ2-3,TRBV4-2,CASSQEIAGVPVTDTQYF
TRBJ1-6,TRBV5-1,CASTEAQGAGSPLHF
TRBJ1-5,TRBV7-9,CASSFSTRDSNQPQHF
TRBJ2-7,TRBV12-3/TRBV12-4,CASRPTGIKYEQYF
TRBJ2-2,TRBV20-1,CSARGAGYNTGELFF
TRBJ1-1,TRBV7-2,CASSLAPRGGTEAFF